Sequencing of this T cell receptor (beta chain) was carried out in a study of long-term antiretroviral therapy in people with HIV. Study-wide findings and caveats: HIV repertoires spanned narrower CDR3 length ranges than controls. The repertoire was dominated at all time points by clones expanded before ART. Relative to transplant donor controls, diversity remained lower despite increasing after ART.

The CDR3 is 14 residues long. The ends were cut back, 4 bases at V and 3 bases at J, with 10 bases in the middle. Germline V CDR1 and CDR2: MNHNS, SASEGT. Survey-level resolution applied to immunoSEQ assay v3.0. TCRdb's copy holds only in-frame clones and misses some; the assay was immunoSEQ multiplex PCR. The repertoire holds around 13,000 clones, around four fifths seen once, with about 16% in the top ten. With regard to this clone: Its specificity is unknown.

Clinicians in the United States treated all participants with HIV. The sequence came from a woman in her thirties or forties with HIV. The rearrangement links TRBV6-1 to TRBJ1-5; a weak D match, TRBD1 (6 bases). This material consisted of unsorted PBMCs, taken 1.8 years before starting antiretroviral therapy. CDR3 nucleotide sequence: TGTGCCAGCAGTGCAGGGACACTCAATCAGCCCCAGCATTTT. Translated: CASSAGTLNQPQHF.